This passage covers 16 T cell receptor beta chains from one sample sequenced in a study of OX40 agonist ivuxolimab in advanced cancers. Repertoires were generated with immunoSEQ multiplex PCR, while TCRdb's copy carries only in-frame clones and drops some. The sample shows approximately 76,000 clones, approximately 86% of them seen only once. Here the sequenced sample was CD4+ or CD8+ T cells sorted from blood, taken in a trial of the OX40 agonist ivuxolimab. These receptors all stem from an adult with an advanced solid tumor such as melanoma, head and neck, liver or kidney cancer.

The chain carries TRBV10-3 and TRBJ2-7; the match to TRBD2 covers 8 bases. Germline CDR1 reads ENHRY; CDR2 reads SYGVKD. V was pared by 0 bases and J by 7 bases, with 5 bases of the junction left unmatched. The CDR3 covers 14 residues. The CDR3 loop reads CAISESGGGREQYF. The CDR3, as DNA: TGTGCCATCAGTGAGTCGGGCGGGGGGCGAGAGCAGTACTTC.

The chain carries TRBV7-2 and TRBJ2-6; the D call may be TRBD1 or TRBD2 (5 bases each). The V gene lost 0 bases and the J gene lost 4 bases, with 7 bases spanning the gap. The CDR3 contains 15 residues. Looked up from germline, CDR1 is SGHTA and CDR2 is FQGNSA. The CDR3 spells CASSLAGTGANVLTF. DNA of the CDR3: TGTGCCAGCAGCTTAGCAGGGACCGGGGCCAACGTCCTGACTTTC.

The chain has TRBV5-1 and TRBJ1-1; no reliable D call. V lost 0 bases and J lost 6, with 12 bases in between. CDR3 length: 14 amino acids. The V gene's germline CDR1 is SGHRS and CDR2 YFSETQ. The CDR3 DNA is TGCGCCAGCAGCTTGGACGGGATGATCGCTGAAGCTTTCTTT. This sequence encodes CASSLDGMIAEAFF. The full variable domain, with the rest looked up from reference TRBV5-1 and TRBJ1-1, is KAGVTQTPRYLIKTRGQQVTLSCSPISGHRSVSWYQQTPGQGLQFLFEYFSETQRNKGNFPGRFSGRQFSNSRSEMNVSTLELGDSALYLCASSLDGMIAEAFFGQGTRLTVV.

The chain employs TRBV18 and TRBJ2-7; D is perhaps TRBD1 (6 bases). This CDR3 region has 14 residues. Germline loops: CDR1 KGHSH, CDR2 LQKENI. Trimming cost V 4 bases and J 3 bases, with 13 bases left between them. CDR3 in amino acids: CASSHTGTNYEQYF. CDR3 in DNA: TGTGCCAGCTCACACACCGGGACAAACTACGAGCAGTACTTC.

The chain recombines TRBV6-5 with TRBJ2-1; the D gene is possibly TRBD1 (5 bases). Trimming pared 7 bases from V and 6 bases from J, leaving 19 bases between. This CDR3 has 15 amino acids. Per the germline V gene, CDR1 is MNHEY and CDR2 is SVGAGI. CDR3 in amino acids: CASKLTVWGINEQFF. The CDR3 nucleotides are TGTGCCAGCAAGCTGACAGTTTGGGGCATCAATGAGCAGTTCTTC.

The chain carries TRBV13 and TRBJ2-7; D is unclear. This CDR3 contains 12 residues. V lost 2 bases and J 3 bases, leaving 5 bases between the germline ends. Germline CDR1 is PRHDT and CDR2 is FYEKMQ (reference sequence). The CDR3 is CASSLMIYEQYF. In DNA, the CDR3 is TGTGCCAGCAGCTTAATGATCTACGAGCAGTACTTC.

V is TRBV2 and J is TRBJ2-3, with D uncertain. Germline-derived CDR1 and CDR2 are SNHLY and FYNNEI. V was shortened by 7 bases and J by 5 bases, with 10 bases between the two germline ends. The CDR3 is 12 amino acids. The CDR3 spells CASNRRGDTQYF. DNA for the CDR3: TGTGCCAGCAACCGGAGAGGAGATACGCAGTATTTT.

V and J are TRBV7-3 and TRBJ1-2; 9 bases are a match to TRBD1. The CDR3 loop spans 15 amino acids. V lost 5 bases to trimming and J lost 4 bases; unmatched junction nucleotides: 8. Germline V gene sequence: CDR1 SGHTA, CDR2 FQGTGA. CDR3 protein: CASSPAGQGGYGYTF. The CDR3 DNA reads TGTGCCAGCAGCCCCGCGGGACAGGGAGGCTATGGCTACACCTTC.

This clone was counted a few times. V is TRBV2 and J is TRBJ1-2; a weak D match, TRBD1 (6 bases). Germline CDR1 and CDR2: SNHLY and FYNNEI. CDR3 size: 11 residues. Trimming removed 6 bases at V and 4 bases at J, with 6 bases between. CDR3 loop: CASRQGYGYTF. CDR3 in DNA: TGTGCCAGCAGACAGGGCTATGGCTACACCTTC.

The CDR3 protein is CASNVGVSGELFF. The CDR3 DNA follows: TGTGCCAGCAATGTGGGAGTAAGCGGGGAGCTGTTTTTT. This sequence joins TRBV6-1 and TRBJ2-2; the D gene is possibly TRBD2 (5 bases). V shed 7 bases and J shed 7 bases, with 13 bases lying between them. CDR3 length: 13 amino acids. Germline CDR1 is MNHNS and CDR2 is SASEGT.

The chain carries TRBV28 and TRBJ2-7, with 7 bases fitting TRBD1. The CDR3 is 15 amino acids. With V trimmed by 5 bases and J by 2 bases, 9 bases remained unmatched. Germline CDR1 is MDHEN and CDR2 is SYDVKM. The CDR3 DNA sequence: TGTGCCAGCAGTCGTTCCCCGCAGGGGGCCTACGAGCAGTACTTC. It encodes CASSRSPQGAYEQYF.

This clone occurred once. This rearrangement joins TRBV7-3 to TRBJ2-1; D is unresolved. The V gene lost 4 bases and the J gene lost 9 bases, with 13 bases spanning the gap. The CDR3 is 13 residues long. Germline lookup yields CDR1 SGHTA and CDR2 FQGTGA. The CDR3 spells CASSSTWVTEQFF. The CDR3 DNA follows: TGTGCCAGCAGCTCGACGTGGGTTACTGAGCAGTTCTTC.

The chain uses TRBV6-1 and TRBJ2-7; D not resolved. This CDR3 spans 15 amino acids. Trimming pared 0 bases from V and 6 bases from J, leaving 15 bases between. CDR1 MNHNS and CDR2 SASEGT come from the germline V gene. This CDR3 is CASSEAPVFSFEQYF. CDR3 bases: TGTGCCAGCAGTGAAGCTCCGGTCTTTAGTTTCGAGCAGTACTTC.

V usage is TRBV2 and J usage is TRBJ1-1; no clear D. The CDR3 is made up of 12 amino acids. V lost 6 bases to trimming and J lost 1 base, with 6 bases between them. The germline V gene has CDR1 SNHLY and CDR2 FYNNEI. This CDR3 is CASSAENTEAFF. CDR3 coding DNA: TGTGCCAGCAGCGCAGAGAACACTGAAGCTTTCTTT.

About this clone: This same CDR3 is encoded by further DNA sequences in the sample. This sequence joins TRBV28 and TRBJ1-2; D unresolved. The CDR3 is 11 amino acids. The germline V and J ends were trimmed by 3 bases and 8 bases, with 7 bases remaining between them. The germline gives CDR1 MDHEN, CDR2 SYDVKM. CDR3 loop: CASSLGRGYTF. The CDR3, as DNA: TGTGCCAGCAGTTTGGGCAGGGGCTACACCTTC.

The V gene is TRBV5-1, the J gene TRBJ1-4; D unresolved. Trimming took off 6 bases at V and 4 bases at J, with 16 bases between the two ends. Germline CDR1 is SGHRS and CDR2 is YFSETQ. This CDR3 has 15 residues. The CDR3 nucleotides read TGCGCCAGCACCAAGGTCGGGCAGATTAATGAAAAACTGTTTTTT. Encoded protein: CASTKVGQINEKLFF.